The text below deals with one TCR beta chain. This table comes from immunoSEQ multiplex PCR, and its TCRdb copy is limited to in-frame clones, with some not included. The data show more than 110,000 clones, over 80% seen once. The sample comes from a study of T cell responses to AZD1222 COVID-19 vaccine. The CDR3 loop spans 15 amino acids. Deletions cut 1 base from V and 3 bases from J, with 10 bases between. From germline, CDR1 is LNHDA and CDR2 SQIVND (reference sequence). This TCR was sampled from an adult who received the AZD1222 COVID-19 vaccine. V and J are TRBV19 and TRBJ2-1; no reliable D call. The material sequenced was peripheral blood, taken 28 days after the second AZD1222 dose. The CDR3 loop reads CASSIARLRYNEQFF. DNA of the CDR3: TGTGCCAGTAGTATAGCCAGGTTGCGCTACAATGAGCAGTTCTTC.